The 4 T cell receptor beta chains below come from one sample, sequenced in a study of blood T cell repertoires in COVID-19. Sequencing used immunoSEQ multiplex PCR; TCRdb keeps in-frame clones, though not all of them. Here the sample spans 110,000 or so clones, about 90% being singletons. The sample consisted of peripheral blood. Receptor source: a human donor in a cohort sampled during active COVID-19.

The chain recombines TRBV6-5 with TRBJ1-6, with D tentatively TRBD1 (5 bases). This CDR3 has 15 amino acids. The V gene's germline CDR1 is MNHEY and CDR2 SVGAGI. The V end lost 8 bases, the J end lost 6 bases, and 17 bases lay between the germline ends. For the CDR3, the DNA is TGTGCCAGCCTCCCGGGGGGAGGGTTTAATTCACCCCTCCACTTT. It translates to CASLPGGGFNSPLHF.

This chain links TRBV4-1 with TRBJ2-7, with TRBD1 matching over 9 bases. The CDR3 spans 16 residues. Germline assignment: CDR1 MGHRA and CDR2 YSYEKL. The junction had 8 bases not matched to a gene; V was cut back by 1 base and J by 4 bases. CDR3: CASSQVTGGAWYEQYF. Here the CDR3 DNA reads TGCGCCAGCAGCCAAGTAACAGGGGGCGCCTGGTACGAGCAGTACTTC.

The chain employs TRBV5-1 and TRBJ2-5, with D perhaps TRBD1 (5 bases). Germline lookup yields CDR1 SGHRS and CDR2 YFSETQ. V lost 1 base to trimming and J lost 2 bases, with 9 bases between them. The length of the CDR3 is 14 residues. The DNA of the CDR3 is TGCGCCAGCAGCTTGTCGGCAGGGCAAGAGACCCAGTACTTC. Encoded protein: CASSLSAGQETQYF.

V usage is TRBV5-1 and J usage is TRBJ1-6; maybe TRBD1 (6 bases). Germline V gene sequence: CDR1 SGHRS, CDR2 YFSETQ. Between the trimmed V and J ends, which lost 3 bases and 0 bases, there was a span of 10 bases. This CDR3 comprises 16 residues. Here the CDR3 DNA reads TGCGCCAGCAGCTCAACAGGGAGCTCCTATAATTCACCCCTCCACTTT. This translates into CASSSTGSSYNSPLHF.